The 8 T cell receptor beta chains presented below share a single source sample, sequenced in a study of memory CD4+ T cells and cytomegalovirus serostatus. Single viable CD3+CD4+CD8-CD45RO+ cells were sorted as the memory CD4+ T cells. Method: immunoSEQ multiplex PCR; TCRdb's copy keeps in-frame clones and lacks some. The table has about 45,000 clones, 76% seen once. Sequences were obtained from memory CD4+ T cells from blood. The receptors derive from an adult in good health and CMV-seronegative.

The genes are TRBV2 and TRBJ1-5; 8 positions match TRBD1. This CDR3 region has 15 residues. The germline V gene encodes CDR1 SNHLY and CDR2 FYNNEI. V gave up 6 bases and J gave up 0 bases; unmatched junction bases: 4. CDR3 region: CASRGQVDSNQPQHF. In DNA, the CDR3 is TGTGCCAGCAGGGGACAGGTTGATAGCAATCAGCCCCAGCATTTT.

This chain uses TRBV7-9 with TRBJ1-2, with TRBD1 matching over 8 bases. Germline CDR1 SEHNR, CDR2 FQNEAQ (reference sequence). The CDR3 sequence is 16 residues long. Trimming cost V 2 bases and J 7 bases; bases outside gene matches: 12. CDR3 sequence (DNA): TGTGCCAGCAGCTTATGGAGCTCAACAGGGGGACGTGGCTACACCTTC. This gives the protein CASSLWSSTGGRGYTF.

The chain joins TRBV2 to TRBJ2-3; perhaps TRBD2 as D (5 bases). CDR3 length: 12 amino acids. Trimming stripped 8 bases from V and 5 bases from J, with 11 bases between. CDR1 SNHLY and CDR2 FYNNEI come from the germline V gene. CDR3 nucleotide sequence: TGTGCCAGCCGCACGGCGGGAGATACGCAGTATTTT. This translates into CASRTAGDTQYF.

The rearrangement joins TRBV4-1 to TRBJ1-5, with 7 bases that match TRBD1. With 4 bases clipped from V and 2 bases from J, the junction kept 11 bases outside the gene matches. The CDR3 is made up of 17 amino acids. The germline gives CDR1 MGHRA, CDR2 YSYEKL. The CDR3 loop reads CASSPQGTRGGNQPQHF. Written as DNA, the CDR3 is TGCGCCAGCAGCCCACAGGGGACCAGGGGAGGCAATCAGCCCCAGCATTTT.

This clone was seen a single time. V usage is TRBV5-5 and J usage is TRBJ1-2, with 8 bases aligning to TRBD1. V shed 1 base and J 0 bases; nucleotides not matched to a gene: 8. The CDR3 is made up of 17 amino acids. Germline V gene sequence: CDR1 SGHKS, CDR2 YYEKEE (reference sequence). CDR3 nucleotide sequence: TGTGCCAGCAGCTTGCAACAGGGGGTCCCAGCTAACTATGGCTACACCTTC. Encoded protein: CASSLQQGVPANYGYTF.

This sequence joins TRBV6-5 and TRBJ2-7; D is unclear. CDR3 length: 13 residues. The V gene lost 8 bases and the J gene lost 0 bases, with 11 bases spanning the gap. Germline loops: CDR1 MNHEY, CDR2 SVGAGI. The CDR3 sequence is CASGSAASYEQYF. The CDR3 coding sequence is TGTGCCAGCGGGTCAGCTGCCTCCTACGAGCAGTACTTC.

This clone was picked up a small number of times. CDR3 in amino acids: CSARDPPEAFF. The CDR3 DNA is TGCAGTGCTAGAGACCCCCCCGAAGCTTTCTTT. The chain carries TRBV20-1 and TRBJ1-1; D not resolved. Germline CDR1 reads DFQATT; CDR2 reads SNEGSKA (reference sequence). The V gene lost 0 bases and the J gene lost 8 bases, with 7 bases spanning the gap. The CDR3 is made up of 11 amino acids.

The rearrangement links TRBV4-2 to TRBJ2-2, with no clear D. The germline CDR1 and CDR2 sequences are LGHNA and YNFKEQ. V was pared by 0 bases and J by 5 bases, with 13 bases between. The CDR3 has 16 amino acids. CDR3 protein: CASSQEPSGQTGELFF. The CDR3 coding sequence is TGTGCCAGCAGCCAAGAACCTAGTGGGCAAACCGGGGAGCTGTTTTTT.